The 20 T cell receptor beta chains listed next were all sequenced from one sample in a study of T cell repertoires in cytomegalovirus infection. The antigens of these receptors remain unknown. TCRdb re-called the reads with MiXCR, one entry per CDR3 protein. In the table there are roughly 570,000 distinct CDR3 sequences, 40% of which are singletons. Sequences were derived from cultured PBMCs, sampled from culture after CMV antigen stimulation. These TCRs come from a human donor in good health (CMV status not recorded). Some clones in this sample may be carry-over from other donors' samples.

The chain uses TRBV7-8 and TRBJ1-4, with TRBD1 identical over 9 bases. J lost 3 bases, V lost 5 bases, and 7 bases had no gene match. CDR1 and CDR2 from the germline V gene are SGHVS and FQNEAQ. This CDR3 has 16 amino acids. The CDR3 sequence is CASSSRDRAANEKLFF. The CDR3 DNA follows: TGTGCCAGCAGCAGCCGGGACAGGGCGGCTAATGAAAAACTGTTTTTT.

The rearrangement joins TRBV10-1 to TRBJ2-3, with D tentatively TRBD1 (6 bases). CDR1 is WNHNN and CDR2 is SYGVQD in the germline V gene (reference sequence). V dropped 4 bases and J dropped 5 bases, with 13 bases sitting between them. This CDR3 region has 14 residues. The CDR3: CASSATGPGDTQYF. In DNA, the CDR3 is TGCGCCAGCAGTGCTACAGGGCCAGGAGATACGCAGTATTTT.

The table lists this clonotype with many counts. J is TRBJ2-3 and V is TRBV7-2, with 13 bases fitting TRBD2. Trimming took 7 bases from V and 2 from J; bases not matched to a gene: 6. Germline V lookup: CDR1 SGHTA, CDR2 FQGNSA. The CDR3 sequence is 16 residues long. CDR3 region: CASTRGLAGYTDTQYF. In DNA form, the CDR3 reads TGTGCCAGCACCCGGGGACTAGCGGGGTACACAGATACGCAGTATTTT.

This chain connects TRBV20-1 to TRBJ2-7; 12 bases line up with TRBD2. Germline loops: CDR1 DFQATT, CDR2 SNEGSKA (reference sequence). V lost 3 bases, J lost 2 bases, and 17 bases stayed unmatched. The CDR3 consists of 19 residues. The CDR3 DNA reads as TGCAGTGCTAGCCGGGACAGATACCTAGCGGGAGGGAAGACCTACGAGCAGTACTTC. Its protein product is CSASRDRYLAGGKTYEQYF.

This chain links TRBV28 with TRBJ2-1; 9 bases are a match to TRBD1. V lost 10 bases, J lost 0 bases, and 22 bases stayed unmatched. Germline values: CDR1 MDHEN, CDR2 SYDVKM. There are 20 residues in the CDR3. The CDR3 is CATQFGTGYILRSSYNEQFF. The CDR3 DNA reads as TGTGCCACCCAGTTCGGGACAGGGTATATTTTACGCAGCTCCTACAATGAGCAGTTCTTC.

The chain carries TRBV7-6 and TRBJ2-5; the D gene is possibly TRBD2 (6 bases). Germline loops: CDR1 SGHVS, CDR2 FNYEAQ. The CDR3 sequence is 13 residues long. Trimming took off 5 bases at V and 5 bases at J, with 12 bases between the two ends. The CDR3 bases are TGTGCCAGCAGCGTACTAGCTTATGAGACCCAGTACTTC. Protein product: CASSVLAYETQYF.

The CDR3 protein is CASTQYTNSPLHF. In DNA form, the CDR3 reads TGTGCCAGCACCCAGTACACCAATTCACCCCTCCACTTT. The chain carries TRBV7-2 and TRBJ1-6; D is uncertain. Trimming took off 7 bases at V and 7 bases at J, with 11 bases between the two ends. Germline-derived CDR1 and CDR2 are SGHTA and FQGNSA. This CDR3 comprises 13 residues.

V is TRBV20-1 and J is TRBJ1-2; D is unclear. Trimming stripped 1 base from V and 8 bases from J, with 17 bases between. Germline loops: CDR1 DFQATT, CDR2 SNEGSKA (reference sequence). CDR3 length equals 14 residues. The DNA of the CDR3 is TGCAGTGCTAGAGTAGCAGAGGTTCTTGGAGGCTACACCTTC. It encodes CSARVAEVLGGYTF.

The gene calls are TRBV7-9 and TRBJ1-2; D is unresolved. This CDR3 region has 15 residues. Trimming pared 1 base from V and 4 bases from J, leaving 13 bases between. Germline V CDR1 and CDR2: SEHNR, FQNEAQ (reference sequence). In nucleotides, the CDR3 is TGTGCCAGCAGCTTAGACCGGGCCCAATCCTATGGCTACACCTTC. Translation gives CASSLDRAQSYGYTF.

The sample holds many counts of this clonotype. The V and J genes are TRBV7-2 and TRBJ2-1; 8 bases match TRBD2. This CDR3 has 15 residues. The germline gives CDR1 SGHTA, CDR2 FQGNSA. Losses at the gene ends were 2 bases for V and 7 bases for J; bases not matched to a gene: 7. In DNA form, the CDR3 reads TGTGCCAGCAGCTTAAGTAGCGGGACAAAAAATGAGCAGTTCTTC. It specifies CASSLSSGTKNEQFF. The full variable domain, its missing parts supplied by reference TRBV7-2 and TRBJ2-1, is GAGVSQSPSNKVTEKGKDVELRCDPISGHTALYWYRQSLGQGLEFLIYFQGNSAPDKSGLPSDRFSAERTGGSVSTLTIQRTQQEDSAVYLCASSLSSGTKNEQFFGPGTRLTVL.

The rearrangement joins TRBV7-2 to TRBJ1-2; D unresolved. The CDR3 spans 14 residues. Trimming pared 5 bases from V and 6 bases from J, leaving 16 bases between. Germline V gene sequence: CDR1 SGHTA, CDR2 FQGNSA. The DNA of the CDR3 is TGTGCCAGCAGCCTTGGACCTCTCCAGGATGGCTACACCTTC. Translated: CASSLGPLQDGYTF.

The rearrangement links TRBV6-5 to TRBJ1-1; no definite D call. Trimming shortened V by 8 bases and J by 0 bases, and 25 bases separated the two germline ends. The germline V gene encodes CDR1 MNHEY and CDR2 SVGAGI. The CDR3 loop spans 18 amino acids. The CDR3 here is CASSLSAGPVTMNTEAFF. CDR3 nucleotide sequence: TGTGCCAGCTCATTAAGTGCAGGACCCGTAACCATGAACACTGAAGCTTTCTTT.

This chain connects TRBV7-8 to TRBJ2-1; TRBD2 agrees at 7 bases. The CDR3 is 13 residues long. V was pared by 5 bases and J by 5 bases, with 3 bases of the junction left unmatched. Germline values: CDR1 SGHVS, CDR2 FQNEAQ. CDR3 loop: CASSGRGDNEQFF. As DNA, the CDR3 is TGTGCCAGCAGCGGGAGGGGAGACAATGAGCAGTTCTTC.

This clonotype occurred once. This rearrangement joins TRBV27 to TRBJ2-3; D remains ambiguous. This CDR3 contains 13 residues. Germline V gives CDR1 MNHEY, CDR2 SMNVEV (reference sequence). V gave up 6 bases and J gave up 2 bases, with 9 bases separating them. The CDR3 here is CASSPFNTDTQYF. DNA for the CDR3: TGTGCCAGCAGCCCCTTTAACACAGATACGCAGTATTTT.

Many counts were recorded for this clonotype. The rearrangement uses TRBV7-2 and TRBJ1-5, with TRBD1 as a possible D gene (5 bases). The CDR3 consists of 14 residues. Trimming stripped 5 bases from V and 7 bases from J, with 15 bases between. Germline V gene lookup returns CDR1 SGHTA and CDR2 FQGNSA. The CDR3 bases are TGTGCCAGCAGCCATAGGGAGGAGGGGCAGCCCCAGCATTTT. Translation gives CASSHREEGQPQHF.

V is TRBV11-2 and J is TRBJ2-5; 7 nucleotides match TRBD2. Germline CDR1 reads SGHAT; CDR2 reads FQNNGV. V dropped 3 bases and J dropped 0; count of bases not matched to a gene: 4. The CDR3 contains 15 residues. CDR3 nucleotides: TGTGCCAGCAGCTTGGGGAGCGGGGACCAAGAGACCCAGTACTTC. Translation: CASSLGSGDQETQYF.

This clonotype was seen a few times. This chain uses TRBV4-1 with TRBJ2-7; the D call may be TRBD1 or TRBD2 (5 bases each). The CDR3 runs 14 residues. Germline CDR1 reads MGHRA; CDR2 reads YSYEKL. The germline V and J ends were trimmed by 4 bases and 2 bases, with 12 bases remaining between them. CDR3: CASSLTADAYEQYF. Here the CDR3 DNA reads TGCGCCAGCAGCCTGACAGCGGACGCCTACGAGCAGTACTTC.

CDR3 DNA sequence: TGTGCCAGCAGCTTAAAAGCGGTTTGGGACGAGCAGTACTTC. Amino acid sequence: CASSLKAVWDEQYF. The V call is TRBV7-2, the J call TRBJ2-7; the D gene is possibly TRBD2 (5 bases). CDR1 and CDR2 (germline): SGHTA, FQGNSA. The CDR3 contains 14 residues. The germline V and J ends were trimmed by 2 bases and 5 bases, with 13 bases remaining between them.

The chain employs TRBV19 and TRBJ1-5; possible D gene TRBD1, 6 bases. V shed 3 bases and J shed 2 bases, with 20 bases lying between them. Germline CDR1 and CDR2: LNHDA and SQIVND (reference sequence). This CDR3 is 18 amino acids long. CDR3 sequence: CASSILSGTQGGNQPQHF. CDR3 coding DNA: TGTGCCAGTAGTATCCTTTCCGGAACACAGGGAGGCAATCAGCCCCAGCATTTT.

The genes are TRBV12-3 or TRBV12-4 and TRBJ1-5; D is unclear. V lost 5 bases to trimming and J lost 4 bases, with 15 bases between them. CDR3 size: 15 residues. The CDR3, as DNA: TGTGCCAGCAGTCCAAACAGCGACTTAAATCAGCCCCAGCATTTT. Translating gives CASSPNSDLNQPQHF.